The 14 T cell receptor beta chains below come from one sample, sequenced in a study of cytomegalovirus exposure and HLA in healthy donors. The PCR used 60 Vbeta and 13 Jbeta primers. Repertoires were generated with immunoSEQ multiplex PCR, while TCRdb's copy carries only in-frame clones and drops some. The table records roughly 99,000 clones, 81% of them present only once. The specimen sequenced was PBMCs. Receptor source: a young man in good health and CMV-seronegative.

CDR3 in amino acids: CASSYSRGGLDQPQHF. The DNA for the CDR3 is TGTGCCAGCAGTTACTCGAGGGGGGGATTAGACCAGCCCCAGCATTTT. The rearrangement uses TRBV6-6 and TRBJ1-5; D is possibly TRBD1 (6 bases). The germline gives CDR1 MNHNY, CDR2 SVGAGI (reference sequence). Trimming left V 0 bases short and J 7 bases short, with 16 bases between. This CDR3 is built from 16 residues.

The rearrangement uses TRBV10-1 and TRBJ2-3, with 7 positions matching TRBD1. The V gene's germline CDR1 is WNHNN and CDR2 SYGVQD (reference sequence). The V gene end was trimmed by 5 bases and the J gene end by 3 bases; junction bases not matched to a gene: 5. CDR3 length: 14 residues. CDR3 sequence: CASSRNRGTDTQYF. The CDR3, as DNA: TGCGCCAGCAGTCGGAACAGGGGTACAGATACGCAGTATTTT.

On this clone itself: The sample holds other DNA sequences that translate to the same CDR3. The chain couples TRBV29-1 to TRBJ2-2; tentative D call: TRBD1 (6 bases). CDR3 size: 12 residues. The V end was cut by 6 bases, the J end by 1 base, with 6 bases between. In germline, CDR1 is SQVTM, CDR2 ANQGSEA. CDR3 DNA: TGCAGCGTGACAGGGAACACCGGGGAGCTGTTTTTT. Its translation is CSVTGNTGELFF.

The J gene is TRBJ2-5, the V gene TRBV5-1, with TRBD1 identical over 8 bases. Germline CDR1 SGHRS, CDR2 YFSETQ. Trimming took 3 bases from V and 4 from J; bases not matched to a gene: 8. This CDR3 region has 15 residues. The CDR3 protein is CASSSQDRVRETQYF. Here the CDR3 DNA reads TGCGCCAGCAGCTCCCAGGACAGGGTACGAGAGACCCAGTACTTC.

This chain links TRBV6-1 with TRBJ1-1; D gene unclear. This CDR3 comprises 13 residues. Germline CDR1 MNHNS, CDR2 SASEGT. The V end was cut by 3 bases, the J end by 1 base, with 6 bases between. CDR3 in DNA: TGTGCCAGCAGTGACACCAGGAACACTGAAGCTTTCTTT. It yields the protein CASSDTRNTEAFF.

The count of this clone is one. The chain couples TRBV9 to TRBJ2-3; D may be TRBD2 (6 bases). With 0 bases removed from V and 2 bases from J, the gap between germline ends came to 13 bases. The CDR3 is 16 residues long. CDR1 is SGDLS and CDR2 is YYNGEE in the germline V gene. CDR3 nucleotides: TGTGCCAGCAGCGTAGGGGGTAGCGGAGCCACAGATACGCAGTATTTT. It is translated as CASSVGGSGATDTQYF.

The chain has TRBV7-2 and TRBJ2-1, with 8 bases matching TRBD2. The CDR3 length is 19 residues. The germline V gene encodes CDR1 SGHTA and CDR2 FQGNSA. V lost 4 bases, J lost 1 base, and 15 bases stayed unmatched. The CDR3: CASSSSSRGGGRSYNEQFF. The CDR3 region has the DNA TGTGCCAGCAGCTCCAGCTCGCGGGGCGGGGGGAGATCCTACAATGAGCAGTTCTTC.

The chain recombines TRBV2 with TRBJ1-3; 7 nucleotides agree with TRBD1. V dropped 6 bases and J dropped 0; count of bases not matched to a gene: 8. The CDR3 covers 16 residues. CDR1 and CDR2 from the germline V gene are SNHLY and FYNNEI. CDR3 sequence reads: CASRETGSLSGNTIYF. CDR3 DNA sequence: TGTGCCAGCAGGGAGACAGGGAGTCTCTCTGGAAACACCATATATTTT.

The chain has TRBV4-2 and TRBJ2-7, with TRBD2 identical over 9 bases. Trimming cost V 2 bases and J 4 bases; bases outside gene matches: 12. From germline, CDR1 is LGHNA and CDR2 YNFKEQ. The CDR3 length is 17 residues. CDR3 sequence (DNA): TGTGCCAGCAGCCAACCCACAGCGGGGGGCGACCTTTACGAGCAGTACTTC. Translation: CASSQPTAGGDLYEQYF.

J is TRBJ2-1 and V is TRBV9, with 8 bases fitting TRBD2. CDR1 and CDR2 from the germline V gene are SGDLS and YYNGEE. The CDR3 is made up of 16 amino acids. Trimming removed 2 bases from V and 4 bases from J; junction bases left unmatched: 8. Here the CDR3 DNA reads TGTGCCAGCAGCGTGTTTTTAGCGGGATCTTACAATGAGCAGTTCTTC. Translating gives CASSVFLAGSYNEQFF.

This sequence joins TRBV20-1 and TRBJ2-2, with D unclear. V gave up 1 base and J gave up 7 bases, with 4 bases separating them. There are 11 residues in the CDR3. Germline CDR1 and CDR2: DFQATT and SNEGSKA (reference sequence). The CDR3 reads CSARVIGELFF. In DNA form, the CDR3 reads TGCAGTGCTAGAGTCATCGGGGAGCTGTTTTTT.

V usage is TRBV6-4 and J usage is TRBJ2-1; D may be TRBD2 (6 bases). V was clipped by 2 bases and J by 7 bases, with 15 bases between them. Germline V gene data show CDR1 as MRHNA and CDR2 as SNTAGT. There are 15 residues in the CDR3. The CDR3 protein is CASSDPIRGRNEQFF. The DNA of the CDR3 is TGTGCCAGCAGTGACCCCATTAGAGGGAGGAATGAGCAGTTCTTC.

The rearrangement uses TRBV10-3 and TRBJ2-1; TRBD1 might be the D (7 bases). Trimming took off 4 bases at V and 5 bases at J, with 15 bases between the two ends. There are 15 residues in the CDR3. Germline values: CDR1 ENHRY, CDR2 SYGVKD. CDR3 coding DNA: TGTGCCATCAGTGGTCCAGGGGGACTCGACAATGAGCAGTTCTTC. This translates into CAISGPGGLDNEQFF.

This clone turned up a few times. This sequence joins TRBV29-1 and TRBJ2-5, with TRBD2 matching 7 bases. Trimming took 3 bases from V and 5 from J; bases not matched to a gene: 12. The germline CDR1 and CDR2 sequences are SQVTM and ANQGSEA. The CDR3 has 15 residues. The CDR3 coding sequence is TGCAGCGTTGACGGGACGGGAGGAGGATGGGAGACCCAGTACTTC. It encodes CSVDGTGGGWETQYF.